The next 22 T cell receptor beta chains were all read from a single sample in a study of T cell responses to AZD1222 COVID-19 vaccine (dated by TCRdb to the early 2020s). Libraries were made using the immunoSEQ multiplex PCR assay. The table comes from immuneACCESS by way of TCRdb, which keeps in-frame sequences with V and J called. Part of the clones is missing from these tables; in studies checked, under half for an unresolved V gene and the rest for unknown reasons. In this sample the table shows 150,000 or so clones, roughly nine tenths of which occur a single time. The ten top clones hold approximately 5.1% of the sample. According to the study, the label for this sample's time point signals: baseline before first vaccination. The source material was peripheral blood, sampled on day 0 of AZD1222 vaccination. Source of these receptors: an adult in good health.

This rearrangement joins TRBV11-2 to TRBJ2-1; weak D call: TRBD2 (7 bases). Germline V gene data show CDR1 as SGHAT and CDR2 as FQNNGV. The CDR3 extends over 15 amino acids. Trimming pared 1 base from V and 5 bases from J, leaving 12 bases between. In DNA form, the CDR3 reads TGTGCCAGCAGCTTAGCCGGGGAGGGGGACAATGAGCAGTTCTTC. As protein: CASSLAGEGDNEQFF.

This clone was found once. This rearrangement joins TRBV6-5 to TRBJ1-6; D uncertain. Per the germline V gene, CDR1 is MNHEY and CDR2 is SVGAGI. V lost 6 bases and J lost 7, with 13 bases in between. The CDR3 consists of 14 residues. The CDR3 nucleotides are TGTGCCAGCAGGGCAGACTATCTGAATTCACCCCTCCACTTT. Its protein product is CASRADYLNSPLHF.

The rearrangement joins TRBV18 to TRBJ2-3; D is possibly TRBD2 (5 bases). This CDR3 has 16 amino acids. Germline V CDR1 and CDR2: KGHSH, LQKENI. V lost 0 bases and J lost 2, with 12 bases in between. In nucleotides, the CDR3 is TGTGCCAGCTCACCACCGAATGCGGGCCTCACAGATACGCAGTATTTT. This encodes CASSPPNAGLTDTQYF.

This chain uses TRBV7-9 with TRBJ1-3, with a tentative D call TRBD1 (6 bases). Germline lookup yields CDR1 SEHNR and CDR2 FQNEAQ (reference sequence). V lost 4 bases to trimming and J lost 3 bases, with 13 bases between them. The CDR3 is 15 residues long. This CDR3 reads CASSSSSGDGNTIYF. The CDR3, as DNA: TGTGCCAGCAGCTCGTCGTCAGGGGATGGAAACACCATATATTTT.

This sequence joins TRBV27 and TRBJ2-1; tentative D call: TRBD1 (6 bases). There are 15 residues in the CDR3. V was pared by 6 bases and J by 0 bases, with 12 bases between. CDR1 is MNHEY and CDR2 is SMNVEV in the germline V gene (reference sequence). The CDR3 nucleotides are TGTGCCAGCAGCACCACAGGGTTCTCCTACAATGAGCAGTTCTTC. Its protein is CASSTTGFSYNEQFF.

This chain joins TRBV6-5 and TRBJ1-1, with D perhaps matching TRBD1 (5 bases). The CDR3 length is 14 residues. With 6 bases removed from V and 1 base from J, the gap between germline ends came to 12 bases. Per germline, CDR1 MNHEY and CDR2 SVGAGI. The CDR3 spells CASRPSGTNTEAFF. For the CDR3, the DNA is TGTGCCAGCAGGCCTTCCGGGACGAACACTGAAGCTTTCTTT.

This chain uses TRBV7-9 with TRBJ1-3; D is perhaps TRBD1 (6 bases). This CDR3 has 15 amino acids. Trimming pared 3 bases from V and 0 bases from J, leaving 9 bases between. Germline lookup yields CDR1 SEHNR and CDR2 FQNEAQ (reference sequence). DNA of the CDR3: TGTGCCAGCAGCTTTGGGGACATCTCTGGAAACACCATATATTTT. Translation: CASSFGDISGNTIYF.

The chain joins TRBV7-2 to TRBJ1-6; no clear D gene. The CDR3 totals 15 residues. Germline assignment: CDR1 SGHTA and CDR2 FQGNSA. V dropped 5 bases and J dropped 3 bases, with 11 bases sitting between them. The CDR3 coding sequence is TGTGCCAGCAGCCCTAGACTCAACTATAATTCACCCCTCCACTTT. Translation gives CASSPRLNYNSPLHF.

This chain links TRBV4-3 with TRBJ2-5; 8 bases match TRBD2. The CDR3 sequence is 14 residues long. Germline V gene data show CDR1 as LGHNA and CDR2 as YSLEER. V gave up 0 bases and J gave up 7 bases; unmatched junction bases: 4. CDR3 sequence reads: CASSQDGRAGTQYF. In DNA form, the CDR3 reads TGCGCCAGCAGCCAAGACGGGAGGGCTGGGACCCAGTACTTC.

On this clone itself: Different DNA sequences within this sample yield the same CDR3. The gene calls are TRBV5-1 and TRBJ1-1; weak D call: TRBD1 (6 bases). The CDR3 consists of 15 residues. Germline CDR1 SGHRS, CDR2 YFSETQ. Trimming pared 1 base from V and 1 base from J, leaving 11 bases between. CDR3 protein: CASSLIPGENTEAFF. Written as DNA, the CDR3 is TGCGCCAGCAGCTTGATACCAGGGGAGAACACTGAAGCTTTCTTT. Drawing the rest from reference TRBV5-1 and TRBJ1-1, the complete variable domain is KAGVTQTPRYLIKTRGQQVTLSCSPISGHRSVSWYQQTPGQGLQFLFEYFSETQRNKGNFPGRFSGRQFSNSRSEMNVSTLELGDSALYLCASSLIPGENTEAFFGQGTRLTVV.

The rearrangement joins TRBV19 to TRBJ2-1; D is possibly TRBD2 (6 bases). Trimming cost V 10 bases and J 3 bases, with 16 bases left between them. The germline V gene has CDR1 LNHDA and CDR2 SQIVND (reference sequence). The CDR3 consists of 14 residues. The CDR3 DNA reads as TGTGCCACCGGCGGTGGCGGGGACTACAATGAGCAGTTCTTC. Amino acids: CATGGGGDYNEQFF.

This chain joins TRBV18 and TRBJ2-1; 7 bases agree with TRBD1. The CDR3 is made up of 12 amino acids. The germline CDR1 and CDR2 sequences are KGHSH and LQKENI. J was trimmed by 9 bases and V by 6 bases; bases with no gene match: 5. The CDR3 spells CASSRGQLEQFF. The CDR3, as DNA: TGTGCCAGCTCGAGGGGACAGCTTGAGCAGTTCTTC.

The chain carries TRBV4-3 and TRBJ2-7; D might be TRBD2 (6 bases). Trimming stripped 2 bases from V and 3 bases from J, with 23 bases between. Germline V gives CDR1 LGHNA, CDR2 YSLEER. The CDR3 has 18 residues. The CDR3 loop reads CASSQSFVGGGISYEQYF. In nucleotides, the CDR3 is TGCGCCAGCAGCCAATCATTCGTTGGAGGCGGGATTAGCTACGAGCAGTACTTC.

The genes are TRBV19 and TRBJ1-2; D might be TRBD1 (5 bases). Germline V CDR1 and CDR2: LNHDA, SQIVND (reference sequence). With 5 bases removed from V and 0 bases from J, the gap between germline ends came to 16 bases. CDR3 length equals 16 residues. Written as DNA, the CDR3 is TGTGCCAGTAGTTCCCCCGGGGCAGCAACTAACTATGGCTACACCTTC. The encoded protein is CASSSPGAATNYGYTF.

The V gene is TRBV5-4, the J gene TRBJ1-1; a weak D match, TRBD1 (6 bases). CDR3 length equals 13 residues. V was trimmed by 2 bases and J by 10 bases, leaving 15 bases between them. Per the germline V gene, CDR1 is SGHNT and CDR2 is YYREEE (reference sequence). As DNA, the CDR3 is TGTGCCAGCAGCTTAAACAGGGAGTCGGCAGCTTTCTTT. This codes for CASSLNRESAAFF.

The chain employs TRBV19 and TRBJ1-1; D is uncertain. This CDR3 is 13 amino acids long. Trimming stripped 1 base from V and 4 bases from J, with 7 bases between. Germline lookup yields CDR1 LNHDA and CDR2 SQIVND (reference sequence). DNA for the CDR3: TGTGCCAGTAGTATAGCTATTGCCACTGAAGCTTTCTTT. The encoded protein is CASSIAIATEAFF.

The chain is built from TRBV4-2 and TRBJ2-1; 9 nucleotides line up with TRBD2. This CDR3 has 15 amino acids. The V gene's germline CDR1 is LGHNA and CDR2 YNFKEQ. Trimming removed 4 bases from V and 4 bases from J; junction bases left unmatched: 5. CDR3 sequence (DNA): TGTGCCAGCAGCCTGCCCGCGGGAGGGTACAATGAGCAGTTCTTC. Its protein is CASSLPAGGYNEQFF.

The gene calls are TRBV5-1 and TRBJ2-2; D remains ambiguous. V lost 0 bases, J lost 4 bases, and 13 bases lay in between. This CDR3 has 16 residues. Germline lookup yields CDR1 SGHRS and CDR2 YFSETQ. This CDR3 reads CASSLEGRTFTGELFF. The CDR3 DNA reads TGCGCCAGCAGCTTGGAGGGCAGGACCTTCACCGGGGAGCTGTTTTTT.

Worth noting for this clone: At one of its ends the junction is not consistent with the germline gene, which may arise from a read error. The CDR3: CASSLSAPITSIF. CDR3 nucleotide sequence: TGTGCCAGCAGCTTATCGGCACCTATTACGAGCATCTTT. The chain recombines TRBV7-2 with TRBJ1-1; no reliable D call. CDR1 SGHTA and CDR2 FQGNSA come from the germline V gene. The CDR3 loop spans 13 amino acids.

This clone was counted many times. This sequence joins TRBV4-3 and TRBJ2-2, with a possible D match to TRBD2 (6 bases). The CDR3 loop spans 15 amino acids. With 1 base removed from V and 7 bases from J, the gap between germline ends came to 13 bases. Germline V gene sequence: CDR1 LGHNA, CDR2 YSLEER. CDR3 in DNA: TGCGCCAGCAGCCAAGTTACCGGGAGTTACGGGGAGCTGTTTTTT. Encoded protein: CASSQVTGSYGELFF.

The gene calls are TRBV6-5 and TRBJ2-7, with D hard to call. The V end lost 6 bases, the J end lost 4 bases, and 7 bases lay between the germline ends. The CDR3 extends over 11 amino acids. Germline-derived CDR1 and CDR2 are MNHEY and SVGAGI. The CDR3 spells CASSSMYEQYF. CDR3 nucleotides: TGTGCCAGCAGCTCTATGTACGAGCAGTACTTC.

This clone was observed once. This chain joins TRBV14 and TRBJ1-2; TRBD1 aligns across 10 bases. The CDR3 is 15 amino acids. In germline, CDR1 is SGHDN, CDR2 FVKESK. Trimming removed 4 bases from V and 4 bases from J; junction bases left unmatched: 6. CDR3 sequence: CASSRPGQGIYGYTF. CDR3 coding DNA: TGTGCCAGCAGCCGACCGGGACAGGGGATCTATGGCTACACCTTC.